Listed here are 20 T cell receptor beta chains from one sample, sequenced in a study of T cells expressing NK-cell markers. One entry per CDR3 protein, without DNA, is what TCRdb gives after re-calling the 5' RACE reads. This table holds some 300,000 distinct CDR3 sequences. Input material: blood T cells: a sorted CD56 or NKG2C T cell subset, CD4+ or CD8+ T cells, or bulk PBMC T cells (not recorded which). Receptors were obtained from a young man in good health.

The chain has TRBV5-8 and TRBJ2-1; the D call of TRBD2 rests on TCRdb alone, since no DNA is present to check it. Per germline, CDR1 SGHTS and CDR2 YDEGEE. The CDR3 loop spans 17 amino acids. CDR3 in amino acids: CASSSASGSLEWNEQFF.

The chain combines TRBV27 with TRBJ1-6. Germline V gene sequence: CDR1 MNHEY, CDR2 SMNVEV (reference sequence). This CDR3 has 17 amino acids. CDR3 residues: CASSLRWDSSYNSPLHF.

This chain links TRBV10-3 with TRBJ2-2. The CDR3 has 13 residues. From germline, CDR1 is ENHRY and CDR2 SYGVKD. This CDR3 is CAISGTESGELFF.

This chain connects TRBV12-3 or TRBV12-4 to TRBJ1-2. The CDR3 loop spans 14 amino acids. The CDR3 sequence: CASSVTRLNYGYTF.

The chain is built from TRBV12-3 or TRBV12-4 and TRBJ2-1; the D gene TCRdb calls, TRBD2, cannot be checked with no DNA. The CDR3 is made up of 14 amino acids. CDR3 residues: CASRSDTIAGEQFF.

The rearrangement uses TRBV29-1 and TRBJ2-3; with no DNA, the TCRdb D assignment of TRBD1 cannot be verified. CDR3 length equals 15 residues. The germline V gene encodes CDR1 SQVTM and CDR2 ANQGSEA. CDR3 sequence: CSVPSQGGGTDTQYF.

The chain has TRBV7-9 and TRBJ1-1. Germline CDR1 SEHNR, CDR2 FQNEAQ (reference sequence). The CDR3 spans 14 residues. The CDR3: CASTHGLLNTEAFF.

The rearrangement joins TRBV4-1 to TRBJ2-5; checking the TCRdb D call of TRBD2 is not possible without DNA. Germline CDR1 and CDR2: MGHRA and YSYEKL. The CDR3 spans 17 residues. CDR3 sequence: CASSLRTSGRARETQYF.

CDR3 loop: CASSHKIGTAPNSPLHF. The V gene is TRBV4-3, the J gene TRBJ1-6; TCRdb returns TRBD1, unconfirmable since there is no DNA. Germline V gene sequence: CDR1 LGHNA, CDR2 YSLEER. There are 17 residues in the CDR3.

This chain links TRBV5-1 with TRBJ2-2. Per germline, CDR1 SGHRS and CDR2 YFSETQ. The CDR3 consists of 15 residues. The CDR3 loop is CASSLTAKPTGELFF.

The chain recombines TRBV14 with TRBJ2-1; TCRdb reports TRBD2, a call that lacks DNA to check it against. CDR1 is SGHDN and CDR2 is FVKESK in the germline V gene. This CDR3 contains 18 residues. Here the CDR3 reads CASSHTKVLAGGYNEQFF.

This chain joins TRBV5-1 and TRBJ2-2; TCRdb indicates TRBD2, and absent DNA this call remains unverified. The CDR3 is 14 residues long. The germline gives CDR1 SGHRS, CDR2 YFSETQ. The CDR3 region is CASRLASVTGELFF.

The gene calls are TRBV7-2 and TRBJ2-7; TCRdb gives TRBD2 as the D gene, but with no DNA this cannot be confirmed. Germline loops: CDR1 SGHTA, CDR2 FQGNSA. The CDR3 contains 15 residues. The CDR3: CASSPRAGDGYEQYF.

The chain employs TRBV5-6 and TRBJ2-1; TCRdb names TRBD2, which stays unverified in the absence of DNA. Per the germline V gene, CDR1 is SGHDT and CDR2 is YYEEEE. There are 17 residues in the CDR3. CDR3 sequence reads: CASSFRASGSYKNEQFF.

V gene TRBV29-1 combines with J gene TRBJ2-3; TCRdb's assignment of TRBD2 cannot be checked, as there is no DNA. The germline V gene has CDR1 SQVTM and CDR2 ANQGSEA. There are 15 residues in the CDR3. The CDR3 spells CSVEPAVGLTDTQYF.

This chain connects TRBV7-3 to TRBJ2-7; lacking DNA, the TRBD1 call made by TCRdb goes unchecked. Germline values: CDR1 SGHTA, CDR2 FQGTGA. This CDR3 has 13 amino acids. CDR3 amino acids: CASSLSGRAEQYF.

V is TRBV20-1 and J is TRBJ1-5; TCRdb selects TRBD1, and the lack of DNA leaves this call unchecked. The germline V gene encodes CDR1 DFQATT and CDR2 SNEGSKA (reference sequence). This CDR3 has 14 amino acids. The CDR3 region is CSARGDRVGQPQHF.

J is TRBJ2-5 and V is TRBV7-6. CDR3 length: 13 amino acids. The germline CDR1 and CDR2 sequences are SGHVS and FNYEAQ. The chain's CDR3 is CASSTRSVGTQYF.

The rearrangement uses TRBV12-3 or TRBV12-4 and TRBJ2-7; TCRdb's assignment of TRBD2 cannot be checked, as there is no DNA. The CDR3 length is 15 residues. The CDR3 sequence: CASRRSSGKIYEQYF.

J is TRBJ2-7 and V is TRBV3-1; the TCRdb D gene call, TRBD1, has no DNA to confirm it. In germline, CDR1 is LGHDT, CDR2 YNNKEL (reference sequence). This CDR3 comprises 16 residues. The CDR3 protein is CASSRGRQGGSYEQYF.